The 20 T cell receptor beta chains reported below all come from one sample, sequenced in a study of blood T cell repertoires in COVID-19. Only in-frame clones appear in the TCRdb table, and some are missing; sequencing was by immunoSEQ multiplex PCR. Among some 250,000 clones listed, around 82% were seen once. The specimen was peripheral blood. These receptors were collected from a middle-aged man with active or convalescent COVID-19.

V usage is TRBV25-1 and J usage is TRBJ1-5, with TRBD1 matching 7 bases. V shed 5 bases, J shed 0 bases, and the junction held 1 base outside the gene matches. The CDR3 has 14 amino acids. CDR1 is MGHDK and CDR2 is SYGVNS in the germline V gene. CDR3 in DNA: TGTGCCAGCAGTACAGGGGTTAGCAATCAGCCCCAGCATTTT. Its translation: CASSTGVSNQPQHF.

This chain connects TRBV11-2 to TRBJ1-2, with 7 bases matching TRBD1. The V and J ends lost 6 bases and 8 bases, in that order; junction bases with no gene match: 12. The CDR3 extends over 14 amino acids. Germline V lookup: CDR1 SGHAT, CDR2 FQNNGV. CDR3 sequence: CASRGTDSIRGYTF. The CDR3 DNA reads as TGTGCCAGCAGGGGGACAGACAGTATAAGGGGCTACACCTTC. Combining the CDR3 with reference TRBV11-2 and TRBJ1-2 gives the whole variable domain EAGVAQSPRYKIIEKRQSVAFWCNPISGHATLYWYQQILGQGPKLLIQFQNNGVVDDSQLPKDRFSAERLKGVDSTLKIQPAKLEDSAVYLCASRGTDSIRGYTFGSGTRLTVV.

This chain uses TRBV19 with TRBJ1-1, with TRBD1 identical over 7 bases. CDR1 LNHDA and CDR2 SQIVND come from the germline V gene (reference sequence). Losses at the gene ends were 7 bases for V and 8 bases for J; bases not matched to a gene: 7. This CDR3 is 12 amino acids long. CDR3 in DNA: TGTGCCAGTAAAGAGGGGGCTACCGAAGCTTTCTTT. It specifies CASKEGATEAFF.

V is TRBV30 and J is TRBJ1-4, with a possible D match to TRBD1 (5 bases). Trimming removed 2 bases at V and 13 bases at J, with 11 bases between. This CDR3 is 11 amino acids long. The germline gives CDR1 GTSNPN, CDR2 SVGIG (reference sequence). The CDR3 sequence is CAWSIGGGLFF. The CDR3 bases are TGTGCCTGGAGTATCGGCGGGGGACTGTTTTTT.

Concerning this clone itself: At one of its ends the junction is not consistent with the germline gene, which may arise from a read error. The V and J genes are TRBV6-5 and TRBJ1-2, with a possible D match to TRBD1 (6 bases). The CDR3 covers 14 residues. CDR1 is MNHEY and CDR2 is SVGAGI in the germline V gene. The CDR3 sequence: CASSDSRGNYGYTF. The CDR3 DNA is TGTGCCAGCAGTGACTCCAGGGGAAACTATGGCTACACCTTC.

This chain connects TRBV19 to TRBJ1-6; the match to TRBD1 covers 9 bases. Per the germline V gene, CDR1 is LNHDA and CDR2 is SQIVND (reference sequence). The CDR3 runs to 14 residues. The junction had 3 bases not matched to a gene; V was cut back by 5 bases and J by 7 bases. CDR3 protein: CASSPTGGNSPLHF. The CDR3, as DNA: TGTGCCAGTAGTCCGACAGGGGGGAATTCACCCCTCCACTTT.

The chain uses TRBV5-1 and TRBJ2-1; 7 nucleotides line up with TRBD1. Trimming at V came to 4 bases and at J to 5 bases, leaving 9 bases not matched to a gene. Germline CDR1 is SGHRS and CDR2 is YFSETQ. CDR3 length: 15 residues. The CDR3 loop reads CASSLQGNSNNEQFF. CDR3 DNA: TGCGCCAGCAGCCTACAGGGGAATTCGAACAATGAGCAGTTCTTC.

This chain uses TRBV5-4 with TRBJ1-2; TRBD1 matches 8 bases. Unmatched junction bases numbered 0, after V lost 2 bases and J lost 6 bases. From germline, CDR1 is SGHNT and CDR2 YYREEE (reference sequence). The CDR3 is made up of 12 amino acids. Written as DNA, the CDR3 is TGTGCCAGCAGCTTACAGGGGGATGGCTACACCTTC. As protein: CASSLQGDGYTF. The variable domain in full, completed from reference TRBV5-4 and TRBJ1-2, reads ETGVTQSPTHLIKTRGQQVTLRCSSQSGHNTVSWYQQALGQGPQFIFQYYREEENGRGNFPPRFSGLQFPNYSSELNVNALELDDSALYLCASSLQGDGYTFGSGTRLTVV.

The V and J genes are TRBV9 and TRBJ1-5; D unresolved. Germline V gene data show CDR1 as SGDLS and CDR2 as YYNGEE. The CDR3 is made up of 14 amino acids. Trimming pared 0 bases from V and 0 bases from J, leaving 4 bases between. The CDR3 loop reads CASSVDNSNQPQHF. The CDR3 DNA is TGTGCCAGCAGCGTAGACAATAGCAATCAGCCCCAGCATTTT.

The chain carries TRBV4-3 and TRBJ1-5, with 8 bases fitting TRBD1. From germline, CDR1 is LGHNA and CDR2 YSLEER. V lost 1 base, J lost 6 bases, and 5 bases stayed unmatched. The CDR3 sequence is 15 residues long. DNA of the CDR3: TGCGCCAGCAGCCAAGCGACAGGGGCGGGTCAGCCCCAGCATTTT. It translates to CASSQATGAGQPQHF.

The chain recombines TRBV19 with TRBJ2-2; possible D gene TRBD1, 6 bases. Looked up from germline, CDR1 is LNHDA and CDR2 is SQIVND (reference sequence). Trimming stripped 7 bases from V and 1 base from J, with 13 bases between. This CDR3 has 15 residues. CDR3 DNA sequence: TGTGCCAGTACCCGACAGGCTGGGAACACCGGGGAGCTGTTTTTT. Translation: CASTRQAGNTGELFF.

In DNA form, the CDR3 reads TGTGCCATCAGAGTGATACGTTTAGGACAGGGCATCTACGAGCAGTACTTC. It specifies CAIRVIRLGQGIYEQYF. The J gene is TRBJ2-7, the V gene TRBV10-3; the match to TRBD1 covers 8 bases. CDR1 and CDR2 from the germline V gene are ENHRY and SYGVKD. CDR3 length equals 17 residues. Germline trimming cut 6 bases from V and 3 bases from J; bases unmatched to any gene: 16.

The chain uses TRBV18 and TRBJ1-2; 7 bases are shared with TRBD1. After removal of 2 bases from V and 2 bases from J, the junction contained 5 bases not matched to a gene. This CDR3 is built from 15 residues. Per the germline V gene, CDR1 is KGHSH and CDR2 is LQKENI. The CDR3 DNA reads TGTGCCAGCTCACCAGGACAGGCCGTAAACTATGGCTACACCTTC. Translation gives CASSPGQAVNYGYTF.

The rearrangement links TRBV7-2 to TRBJ1-5, with D unresolved. The CDR3 loop spans 12 amino acids. Trimming removed 0 bases from V and 13 bases from J, with 10 bases in between. The germline CDR1 and CDR2 sequences are SGHTA and FQGNSA. The DNA for the CDR3 is TGTGCCAGCAGCTTAGCGCGGGCCGAACAGCATTTT. It is translated as CASSLARAEQHF.

This clone was detected a few times. The chain employs TRBV20-1 and TRBJ2-3; 13 bases agree with TRBD2. This CDR3 comprises 15 residues. Per the germline V gene, CDR1 is DFQATT and CDR2 is SNEGSKA (reference sequence). With V trimmed by 3 bases and J by 6 bases, 6 bases remained unmatched. DNA of the CDR3: TGCAGTGCTAGTGAACTAGCGGGGGGGCCGGATACGCAGTATTTT. Translation: CSASELAGGPDTQYF.

The genes are TRBV7-8 and TRBJ1-2; 7 bases are a match to TRBD1. Looked up from germline, CDR1 is SGHVS and CDR2 is FQNEAQ. With V trimmed by 6 bases and J by 8 bases, 21 bases remained unmatched. The CDR3 is made up of 17 amino acids. DNA of the CDR3: TGTGCCAGCAGTCAATACAGGGGACACCTCCCGTCGGGAGGCTACACCTTC. Its protein product is CASSQYRGHLPSGGYTF.

V gene TRBV7-9 combines with J gene TRBJ2-3, with D tentatively TRBD2 (5 bases). V was pared by 3 bases and J by 2 bases, with 9 bases between. Germline V gene data show CDR1 as SEHNR and CDR2 as FQNEAQ (reference sequence). This CDR3 is built from 14 residues. As DNA, the CDR3 is TGTGCCAGCAGCTTCGACCTAGCCACAGATACGCAGTATTTT. Translation: CASSFDLATDTQYF. The whole variable domain, remainder taken from reference TRBV7-9 and TRBJ2-3, is DTGVSQNPRHKITKRGQNVTFRCDPISEHNRLYWYRQTLGQGPEFLTYFQNEAQLEKSRLLSDRFSAERPKGSFSTLEIQRTEQGDSAMYLCASSFDLATDTQYFGPGTRLTVL.

This chain uses TRBV2 with TRBJ1-1; D is ambiguous. The V gene lost 5 bases and the J gene lost 3 bases, with 13 bases spanning the gap. The CDR3 spans 14 residues. Per germline, CDR1 SNHLY and CDR2 FYNNEI. The CDR3 coding sequence is TGTGCCAGCAGTAGACTACCGCGGGACACTGAAGCTTTCTTT. It codes for CASSRLPRDTEAFF.

The J gene is TRBJ2-7, the V gene TRBV19; 11 bases are a match to TRBD1. Unmatched junction bases numbered 6, after V lost 9 bases and J lost 5 bases. The germline gives CDR1 LNHDA, CDR2 SQIVND (reference sequence). This CDR3 has 13 residues. DNA of the CDR3: TGTGCCAGCGGGTGGACAGGGGGCGACGAGCAGTACTTC. Translating gives CASGWTGGDEQYF.

This chain uses TRBV24-1 with TRBJ1-4, with 8 positions matching TRBD1. The germline V gene encodes CDR1 KGHDR and CDR2 SFDVKD. V shed 2 bases and J 8 bases; nucleotides not matched to a gene: 9. This CDR3 comprises 16 residues. The CDR3 coding sequence is TGTGCCACCAGTGATTCAAGACAGGGGTACGGAGAAAAACTGTTTTTT. It is translated as CATSDSRQGYGEKLFF.